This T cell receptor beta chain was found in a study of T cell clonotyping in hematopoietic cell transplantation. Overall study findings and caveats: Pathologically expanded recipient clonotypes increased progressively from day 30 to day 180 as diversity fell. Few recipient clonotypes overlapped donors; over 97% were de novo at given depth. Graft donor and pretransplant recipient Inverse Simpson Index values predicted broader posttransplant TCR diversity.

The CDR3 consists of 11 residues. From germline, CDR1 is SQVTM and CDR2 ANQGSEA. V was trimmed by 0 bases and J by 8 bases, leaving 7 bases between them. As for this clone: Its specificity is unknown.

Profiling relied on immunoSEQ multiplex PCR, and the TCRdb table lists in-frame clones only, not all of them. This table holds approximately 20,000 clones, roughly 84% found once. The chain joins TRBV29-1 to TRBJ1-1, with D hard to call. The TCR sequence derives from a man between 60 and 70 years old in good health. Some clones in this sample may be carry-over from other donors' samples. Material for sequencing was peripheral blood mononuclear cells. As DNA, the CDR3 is TGCAGCGTTGAAGAAGGAGAGGAAGCTTTCTTT. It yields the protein CSVEEGEEAFF. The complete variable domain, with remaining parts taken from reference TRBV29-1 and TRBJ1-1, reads SAVISQKPSRDICQRGTSLTIQCQVDSQVTMMFWYRQQPGQSLTLIATANQGSEATYESGFVIDKFPISRPNLTFSTLTVSNMSPEDSSIYLCSVEEGEEAFFGQGTRLTVV.